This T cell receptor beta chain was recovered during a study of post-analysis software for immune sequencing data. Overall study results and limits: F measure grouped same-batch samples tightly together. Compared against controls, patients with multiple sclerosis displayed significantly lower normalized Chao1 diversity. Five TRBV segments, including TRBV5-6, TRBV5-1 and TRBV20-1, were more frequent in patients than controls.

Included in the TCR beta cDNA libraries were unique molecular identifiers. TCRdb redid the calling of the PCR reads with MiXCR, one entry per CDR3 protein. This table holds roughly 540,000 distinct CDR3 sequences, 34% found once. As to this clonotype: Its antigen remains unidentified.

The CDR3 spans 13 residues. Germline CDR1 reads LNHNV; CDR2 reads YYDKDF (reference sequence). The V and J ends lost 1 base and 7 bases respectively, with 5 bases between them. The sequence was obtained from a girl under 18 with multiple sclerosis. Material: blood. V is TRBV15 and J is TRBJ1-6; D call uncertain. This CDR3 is CATSRGSNSPLHF. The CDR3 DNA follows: TGTGCCACCAGCAGAGGTTCGAATTCACCCCTCCACTTT. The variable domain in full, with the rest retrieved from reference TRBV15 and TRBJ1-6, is DAMVIQNPRYQVTQFGKPVTLSCSQTLNHNVMYWYQQKSSQAPKLLFHYYDKDFNNEADTPDNFQSRRPNTSFCFLDIRSPGLGDTAMYLCATSRGSNSPLHFGNGTRLTVT.